This T cell receptor beta chain was sequenced for a study of T cell repertoires and Cas9 in healthy adults. Study background: SpCas9-reactive CD4 and CD8 T cells were characterized for potency, cytotoxicity and lineage.

Study-level findings and limits: Reportedly, SpCas9-reactive effector T cell proliferation and function were mitigated by SpCas9-reactive Tregs in vitro.

The data were produced by immunoSEQ multiplex PCR, yet TCRdb's version contains in-frame clones alone and is incomplete. The sample contains 20,000 to 25,000 clones, 90% of which appear only once. V lost 2 bases and J 6 bases, leaving 14 bases between the germline ends. The CDR3 is 15 residues long. Germline V gene lookup returns CDR1 SGHAT and CDR2 FQNNGV. Remarks on this clone: Its antigen remains unknown.

The sample comprised CD4+ effector T cells (CD127+, CD25-, CD137-, CD154-) from PBMCs; culture status not recorded. The receptor's source is a human donor in good health. The chain employs TRBV11-2 and TRBJ2-1, with D possibly matching TRBD1 (6 bases). CDR3 residues: CASSLIRGRSNEQFF. The CDR3 DNA follows: TGTGCCAGCAGCTTAATCAGGGGAAGGAGCAATGAGCAGTTCTTC.